These 22 T cell receptor beta chains originate from one sample sequenced in a study of blood T cell repertoires in COVID-19. The assay was immunoSEQ multiplex PCR, and TCRdb's table has in-frame clones only and misses some. The sample gives under 200,000 clones, 86% of which show up once; 5% to 7% is in the top ten. Material for sequencing was PBMCs or T cells enriched from blood (not recorded which). The source is a middle-aged man with acute COVID-19.

This chain connects TRBV6-5 to TRBJ2-1; 10 positions agree with TRBD2. Germline V gene sequence: CDR1 MNHEY, CDR2 SVGAGI. V shed 2 bases, J shed 9 bases, and the junction held 1 base outside the gene matches. The CDR3 consists of 13 residues. CDR3 bases: TGTGCCAGCAGTTACAGCGGGAGGGGTGAGCAGTTCTTC. This sequence encodes CASSYSGRGEQFF.

The CDR3 loop reads CASTHRVGYTF. CDR3 coding DNA: TGTGCCAGCACCCACAGGGTTGGCTACACCTTC. The chain recombines TRBV28 with TRBJ1-2; D may be TRBD1 (6 bases). V gave up 7 bases and J gave up 7 bases, with 10 bases separating them. In germline, CDR1 is MDHEN, CDR2 SYDVKM. This CDR3 spans 11 amino acids.

This chain links TRBV7-7 with TRBJ2-5; 12 nucleotides match TRBD2. V was clipped by 3 bases and J by 5 bases; unmatched bases: 10. The CDR3 sequence is 17 residues long. Looked up from germline, CDR1 is SSHAT and CDR2 is FNYEAQ (reference sequence). CDR3 loop: CASSFPGLAGPLETQYF. In DNA form, the CDR3 reads TGTGCCAGCAGCTTCCCGGGACTAGCGGGCCCGCTTGAGACCCAGTACTTC.

The chain couples TRBV5-4 to TRBJ2-1, with a weak D call TRBD2 (5 bases). V dropped 1 base and J dropped 8 bases, with 10 bases sitting between them. This CDR3 region has 13 residues. The germline CDR1 and CDR2 sequences are SGHNT and YYREEE (reference sequence). CDR3 nucleotide sequence: TGTGCCAGCAGCTTGTGGGTCGGGGATGAGCAGTTCTTC. Its translation: CASSLWVGDEQFF.

The chain is built from TRBV7-9 and TRBJ2-1, with 10 bases matching TRBD2. V gave up 6 bases and J gave up 1 base; unmatched junction bases: 6. CDR3 size: 16 residues. Germline loops: CDR1 SEHNR, CDR2 FQNEAQ (reference sequence). This CDR3 is CASRASGSLSYNEQFF. The DNA for the CDR3 is TGTGCCAGCAGGGCTAGCGGGAGCCTTTCCTACAATGAGCAGTTCTTC.

The chain uses TRBV7-9 and TRBJ2-7; D is ambiguous. Germline V gene data show CDR1 as SEHNR and CDR2 as FQNEAQ (reference sequence). The ends were cut back, 1 base at V and 5 bases at J, with 9 bases in the middle. The CDR3 length is 13 residues. CDR3 in DNA: TGTGCCAGCAGCTTAGGAGCATCTAACGAGCAGTACTTC. Protein sequence: CASSLGASNEQYF.

The J gene is TRBJ1-6, the V gene TRBV30, with 10 nucleotides matching TRBD1. The germline CDR1 and CDR2 sequences are GTSNPN and SVGIG (reference sequence). V dropped 3 bases and J dropped 7; count of bases not matched to a gene: 9. The CDR3 is made up of 16 amino acids. The CDR3 DNA follows: TGTGCCTGGAGAAGAGGGGACAGGGGTCGGAATTCACCCCTCCACTTT. This translates into CAWRRGDRGRNSPLHF.

This clone was observed a few times. The chain employs TRBV2 and TRBJ2-1; perhaps TRBD2 as D (6 bases). The CDR3 is 12 residues long. CDR1 is SNHLY, CDR2 FYNNEI, per germline. In DNA, the CDR3 is TGTGTTACGGGACTGTCCCTCGATGAGCAGTTCTTC. Translated: CVTGLSLDEQFF.

The V gene is TRBV30, the J gene TRBJ2-2, with D possibly TRBD2 on 6 matching bases. The ends were cut back, 2 bases at V and 8 bases at J, with 12 bases in the middle. Germline CDR1 GTSNPN, CDR2 SVGIG (reference sequence). CDR3 length: 13 amino acids. CDR3 loop: CAWSPGGAGELFF. CDR3 sequence (DNA): TGTGCCTGGAGTCCCGGGGGAGCGGGGGAGCTGTTTTTT.

The chain is built from TRBV6-5 and TRBJ1-1; 7 bases map to TRBD1. The CDR3 extends over 15 amino acids. In germline, CDR1 is MNHEY, CDR2 SVGAGI. Losses at the gene ends were 11 bases for V and 0 bases for J; bases not matched to a gene: 12. The CDR3 here is CAVPGTATMNTEAFF. DNA for the CDR3: TGTGCCGTCCCCGGGACAGCCACTATGAACACTGAAGCTTTCTTT.

CDR3: CASTSFQGANNEQFF. CDR3 sequence (DNA): TGTGCCAGCACGTCCTTTCAGGGGGCCAACAATGAGCAGTTCTTC. V is TRBV28 and J is TRBJ2-1; TRBD1 matches at 8 bases. V lost 7 bases, J lost 5 bases, and 10 bases stayed unmatched. Germline CDR1 MDHEN, CDR2 SYDVKM. CDR3 size: 15 residues. Together with reference TRBV28 and TRBJ2-1, the CDR3 gives the full variable domain: DVKVTQSSRYLVKRTGEKVFLECVQDMDHENMFWYRQDPGLGLRLIYFSYDVKMKEKGDIPEGYSVSREKKERFSLILESASTNQTSMYLCASTSFQGANNEQFFGPGTRLTVL.

The chain carries TRBV19 and TRBJ2-7; 15 bases agree with TRBD2. CDR1 LNHDA and CDR2 SQIVND come from the germline V gene (reference sequence). The V and J ends lost 5 bases and 6 bases, in that order; junction bases with no gene match: 5. The length of the CDR3 is 15 residues. CDR3 sequence: CASSPGLAGGLEQYF. DNA for the CDR3: TGTGCCAGTAGTCCGGGACTAGCGGGAGGCCTCGAGCAGTACTTC.

This clone was seen only once. Its ends do not fully match the called genes, so a read error is possible. The rearrangement joins TRBV15 to TRBJ2-1, with 9 bases that match TRBD2. Germline CDR1 LNHNV, CDR2 YYDKDF (reference sequence). The CDR3 loop spans 14 amino acids. The CDR3 loop is CATSRDVTSGRTVF. The CDR3 DNA is TGTGCCACCAGCAGAGATGTGACTAGCGGCAGGACGGTCTTC. The full variable domain, in which reference TRBV15 and TRBJ2-1 provide the parts outside the CDR3, is DAMVIQNPRYQVTQFGKPVTLSCSQTLNHNVMYWYQQKSSQAPKLLFHYYDKDFNNEADTPDNFQSRRPNTSFCFLDIRSPGLGDTAMYLCATSRDVTSGRTVFGPGTRLTVL.

The chain joins TRBV11-2 to TRBJ2-7; 7 bases agree with TRBD2. The J segment lost 2 bases and the V segment lost 8 bases, leaving 6 bases of the junction unmatched. CDR3 length equals 13 residues. Looked up from germline, CDR1 is SGHAT and CDR2 is FQNNGV. CDR3 loop: CASRGEGPYEQYF. In DNA form, the CDR3 reads TGTGCCAGCCGGGGGGAGGGCCCCTACGAGCAGTACTTC.

This rearrangement joins TRBV3-1 (or the pseudogene TRBV3-2) to TRBJ2-1; D ambiguous. Trimming took 1 base from V and 0 from J, leaving 7 bases between them. The CDR3 has 15 residues. Germline-derived CDR1 and CDR2 are LGHDT and YNNKEL (reference sequence). The DNA for the CDR3 is TGTGCCAGCAGCCAAGGTAGAAGCTCCTACAATGAGCAGTTCTTC. Protein product: CASSQGRSSYNEQFF.

The CDR3 here is CASSSDYTEAFF. As DNA, the CDR3 is TGTGCCAGCAGTTCAGATTACACTGAAGCTTTCTTT. V usage is TRBV28 and J usage is TRBJ1-1; D gene unclear. With 4 bases removed from V and 3 bases from J, the gap between germline ends came to 6 bases. CDR3 length: 12 residues. Per germline, CDR1 MDHEN and CDR2 SYDVKM.

This sequence joins TRBV18 and TRBJ2-7, with D possibly TRBD2 on 6 matching bases. Trimming shortened V by 0 bases and J by 6 bases, and 18 bases separated the two germline ends. CDR3 length: 16 residues. Germline values: CDR1 KGHSH, CDR2 LQKENI. As DNA, the CDR3 is TGTGCCAGCTCACCACCCCCTCAGACTAGACGGGGCGAGCAGTACTTC. Translating gives CASSPPPQTRRGEQYF.

The chain recombines TRBV7-2 with TRBJ1-2; no reliable D call. This CDR3 is 16 amino acids long. The germline V and J ends were trimmed by 3 bases and 8 bases, with 22 bases remaining between them. CDR1 is SGHTA, CDR2 FQGNSA, per germline. The CDR3, as DNA: TGTGCCAGCAGCTTTACCTTAACCGACGAGGGAGTCGGCTACACCTTC. This sequence encodes CASSFTLTDEGVGYTF.

The chain links TRBV6-1 to TRBJ1-2; 9 nucleotides agree with TRBD1. With V trimmed by 1 base and J by 5 bases, 2 bases remained unmatched. This CDR3 region has 14 residues. CDR1 and CDR2 from the germline V gene are MNHNS and SASEGT. The CDR3 DNA is TGTGCCAGCAGTGAAGTGGACAGGGGTTATGGCTACACCTTC. As protein: CASSEVDRGYGYTF.

The rearrangement joins TRBV7-9 to TRBJ2-2, with D uncertain. This CDR3 has 15 residues. Germline V CDR1 and CDR2: SEHNR, FQNEAQ (reference sequence). Trimming removed 6 bases at V and 1 base at J, with 12 bases between. CDR3 nucleotide sequence: TGTGCCAGCAGTTTCGACACCCTGAACACCGGGGAGCTGTTTTTT. This translates into CASSFDTLNTGELFF. The variable domain in full, with the rest retrieved from reference TRBV7-9 and TRBJ2-2, is DTGVSQNPRHKITKRGQNVTFRCDPISEHNRLYWYRQTLGQGPEFLTYFQNEAQLEKSRLLSDRFSAERPKGSFSTLEIQRTEQGDSAMYLCASSFDTLNTGELFFGEGSRLTVL.

This clone was seen only a few times. The chain combines TRBV7-3 with TRBJ1-2; 8 nucleotides agree with TRBD1. The CDR3 loop spans 13 amino acids. The J segment lost 5 bases and the V segment lost 5 bases, leaving 4 bases of the junction unmatched. The germline V gene has CDR1 SGHTA and CDR2 FQGTGA. CDR3 protein: CASSTGTGYGYTF. CDR3 DNA: TGTGCCAGCAGCACCGGGACAGGATATGGCTACACCTTC.

The chain carries TRBV9 and TRBJ2-5; a weak D match, TRBD1 (6 bases). Germline assignment: CDR1 SGDLS and CDR2 YYNGEE. Trimming cost V 2 bases and J 5 bases, with 16 bases left between them. CDR3 length: 15 amino acids. The CDR3 sequence: CASSVSPTGSETQYF. The CDR3 nucleotides are TGTGCCAGCAGCGTTTCCCCGACAGGATCGGAGACCCAGTACTTC.